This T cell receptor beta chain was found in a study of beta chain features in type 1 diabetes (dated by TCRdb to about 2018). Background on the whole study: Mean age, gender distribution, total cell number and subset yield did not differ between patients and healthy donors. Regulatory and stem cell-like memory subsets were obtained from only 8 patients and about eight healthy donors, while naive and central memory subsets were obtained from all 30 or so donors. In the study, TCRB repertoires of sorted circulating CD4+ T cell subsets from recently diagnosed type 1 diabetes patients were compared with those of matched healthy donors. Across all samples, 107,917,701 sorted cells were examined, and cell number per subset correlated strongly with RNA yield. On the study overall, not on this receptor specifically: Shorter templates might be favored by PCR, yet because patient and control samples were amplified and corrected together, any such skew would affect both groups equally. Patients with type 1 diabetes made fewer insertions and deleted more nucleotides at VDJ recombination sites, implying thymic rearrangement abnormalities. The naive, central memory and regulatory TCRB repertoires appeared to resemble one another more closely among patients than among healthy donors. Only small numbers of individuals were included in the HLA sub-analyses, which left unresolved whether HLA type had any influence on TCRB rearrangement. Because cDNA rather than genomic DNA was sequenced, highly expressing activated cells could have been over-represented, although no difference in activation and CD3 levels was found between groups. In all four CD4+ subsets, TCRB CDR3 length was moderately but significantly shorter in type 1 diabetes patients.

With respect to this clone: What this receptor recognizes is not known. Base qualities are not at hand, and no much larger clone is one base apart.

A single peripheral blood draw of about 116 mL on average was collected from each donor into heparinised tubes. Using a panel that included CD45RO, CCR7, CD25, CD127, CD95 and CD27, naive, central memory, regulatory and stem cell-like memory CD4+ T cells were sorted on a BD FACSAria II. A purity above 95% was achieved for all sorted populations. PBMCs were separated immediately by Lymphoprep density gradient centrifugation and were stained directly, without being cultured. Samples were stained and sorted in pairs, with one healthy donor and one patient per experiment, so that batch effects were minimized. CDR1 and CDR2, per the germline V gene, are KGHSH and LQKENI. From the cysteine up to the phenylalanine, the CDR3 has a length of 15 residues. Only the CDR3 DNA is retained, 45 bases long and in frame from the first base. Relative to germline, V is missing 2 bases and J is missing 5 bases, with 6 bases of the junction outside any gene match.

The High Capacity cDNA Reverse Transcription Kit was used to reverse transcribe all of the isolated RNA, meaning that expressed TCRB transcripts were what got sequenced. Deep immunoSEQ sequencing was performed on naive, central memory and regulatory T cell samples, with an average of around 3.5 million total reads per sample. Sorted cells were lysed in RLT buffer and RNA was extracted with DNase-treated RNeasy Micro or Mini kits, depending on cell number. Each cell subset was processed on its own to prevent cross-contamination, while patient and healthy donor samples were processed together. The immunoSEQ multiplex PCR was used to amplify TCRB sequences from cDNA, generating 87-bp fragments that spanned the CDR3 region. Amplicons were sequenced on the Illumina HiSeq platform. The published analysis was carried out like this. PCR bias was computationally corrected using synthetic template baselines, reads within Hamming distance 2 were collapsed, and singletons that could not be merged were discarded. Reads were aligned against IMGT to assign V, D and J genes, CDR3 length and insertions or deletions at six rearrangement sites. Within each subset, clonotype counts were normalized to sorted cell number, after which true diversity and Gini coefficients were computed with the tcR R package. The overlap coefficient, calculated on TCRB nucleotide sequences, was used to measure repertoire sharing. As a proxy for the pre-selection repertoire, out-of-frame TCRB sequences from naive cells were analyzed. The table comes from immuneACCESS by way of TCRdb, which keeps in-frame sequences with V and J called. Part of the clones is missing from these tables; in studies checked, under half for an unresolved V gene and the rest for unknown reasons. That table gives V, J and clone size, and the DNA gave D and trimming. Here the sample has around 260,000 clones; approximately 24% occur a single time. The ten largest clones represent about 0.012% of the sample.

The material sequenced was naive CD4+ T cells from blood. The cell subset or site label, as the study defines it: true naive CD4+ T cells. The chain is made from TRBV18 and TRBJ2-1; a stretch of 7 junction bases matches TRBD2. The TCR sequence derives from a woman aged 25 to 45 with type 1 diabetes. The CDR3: CASSPAGVMNNEQFF. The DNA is TGTGCCAGCTCACCAGCGGGAGTAATGAACAATGAGCAGTTCTTC.